A selection of T cell receptor beta chains follows, all from one sample in a study of T-cell memory formation after mild COVID-19. TCRdb reprocessed the 5' RACE reads with MiXCR, giving one entry per CDR3 protein. The table includes approximately 410,000 distinct CDR3 sequences, 23% detected once. The sample consisted of PBMCs or a T cell subset sorted from them (not recorded which). The receptors here all came from an adult woman who had mild COVID-19 (a few samples of this study predate the infection). Cell type and time point are not known. Both conserved end residues are part of each CDR3. The order of the fields is V gene, D gene, clone size, J gene, CDR3 DNA, CDR3 protein. A D gene is named only where the DNA matches it firmly. The size entry is marked missing in some rows and otherwise reads once, few, many or a size class.

v_call: TRBV5-4
d_call: -
clone_size: -
j_call: TRBJ2-7
cdr3_nt: TGTGCCAGCAGCTCCCCGGGACTGACCTACGAGCAGTACTTC
cdr3_aa: CASSSPGLTYEQYF

v_call: TRBV30
d_call: TRBD1
clone_size: -
j_call: TRBJ2-7
cdr3_nt: TGTGCCTGGGTAAAGACAGGGGCCTACGAGCAGTACTTC
cdr3_aa: CAWVKTGAYEQYF

v_call: TRBV7-3
d_call: -
clone_size: -
j_call: TRBJ2-5
cdr3_nt: TGTGCCAGCAGCTTGTGCTGCGACCCTCAAGAGACCCAGTACTTC
cdr3_aa: CASSLCCDPQETQYF

v_call: TRBV20-1
d_call: -
clone_size: few
j_call: TRBJ1-5
cdr3_nt: TGCAGTGCTAGCAGACAGGGCAATCAGCCCCAGCATTTT
cdr3_aa: CSASRQGNQPQHF

v_call: TRBV3-1
d_call: -
clone_size: -
j_call: TRBJ2-1
cdr3_nt: TGTGCCAGCAGCCAAGCTAGCGTGAATGAGCAGTTCTTC
cdr3_aa: CASSQASVNEQFF

v_call: TRBV18
d_call: TRBD1
clone_size: few
j_call: TRBJ2-7
cdr3_nt: TGTGCCAGCTCCTCGCAGGGACAGGGCCCCTACGAGCAGTACTTC
cdr3_aa: CASSSQGQGPYEQYF

v_call: TRBV4-2
d_call: TRBD2
clone_size: -
j_call: TRBJ2-7
cdr3_nt: TGTGCCAGCAGCCCCACTACCCAAGGACTAGCGGCCGAGCAGTACTTC
cdr3_aa: CASSPTTQGLAAEQYF

v_call: TRBV6-1
d_call: TRBD2
clone_size: -
j_call: TRBJ2-1
cdr3_nt: TGTGCCAGCAGTGGCGGGGGGGCGGTGTACAATGAGCAGTTCTTC
cdr3_aa: CASSGGGAVYNEQFF

v_call: TRBV29-1
d_call: -
clone_size: -
j_call: TRBJ2-7
cdr3_nt: TGCAGCGTTGAGGGGATCTACGAGCAGTACTTC
cdr3_aa: CSVEGIYEQYF

v_call: TRBV7-9
d_call: TRBD2
clone_size: -
j_call: TRBJ2-1
cdr3_nt: TGTGCCAGCAGCTTAAGCGGCGGGAGTGGAGGTGAGCAGTTCTTC
cdr3_aa: CASSLSGGSGGEQFF

v_call: TRBV7-2
d_call: TRBD1
clone_size: few
j_call: TRBJ2-4
cdr3_nt: TGTGCCAGCAGATCCCCCGGGACAGGGGAAAACATTCAGTACTTC
cdr3_aa: CASRSPGTGENIQYF

v_call: TRBV12-3/TRBV12-4
d_call: TRBD1
clone_size: many
j_call: TRBJ2-2
cdr3_nt: TGTGCCAGCAGTTTTCAGGGGGACACCGGGGAGCTGTTTTTT
cdr3_aa: CASSFQGDTGELFF

v_call: TRBV5-6
d_call: -
clone_size: -
j_call: TRBJ2-1
cdr3_nt: TGTGCCAGCAGCTTTAAAAGGGGGTCCTACAATGAGCAGTTCTTC
cdr3_aa: CASSFKRGSYNEQFF

v_call: TRBV7-2
d_call: TRBD1
clone_size: -
j_call: TRBJ1-4
cdr3_nt: TGTGCCAGCAGCCCATCCGGGACAGGGTCTGAAAAACTGTTTTTT
cdr3_aa: CASSPSGTGSEKLFF

v_call: TRBV10-3
d_call: TRBD1
clone_size: -
j_call: TRBJ1-5
cdr3_nt: TGTGCCATCAGTTCCGGGACAGGAGGCAATCAGCCCCAGCATTTT
cdr3_aa: CAISSGTGGNQPQHF

v_call: TRBV9
d_call: -
clone_size: -
j_call: TRBJ1-5
cdr3_nt: TGTGCCAGCAGCGTACCATCCGGGAGCGATAATCGGCATTTT
cdr3_aa: CASSVPSGSDNRHF

v_call: TRBV5-1
d_call: TRBD2
clone_size: -
j_call: TRBJ2-2
cdr3_nt: TGCGCCAGCAGCTTGGAACTAGCGGGACGCACCGGGGAGCTGTTTTTT
cdr3_aa: CASSLELAGRTGELFF

v_call: TRBV7-2
d_call: -
clone_size: -
j_call: TRBJ1-6
cdr3_nt: TGTGCCAGCAGCCCCCAAACCGGGACATCGGACTCACCCCTCCACTTT
cdr3_aa: CASSPQTGTSDSPLHF

v_call: TRBV9
d_call: TRBD2
clone_size: few
j_call: TRBJ2-1
cdr3_nt: TGTGCCAGCAGCTCGACTAGCGGGGGACGCGATGAGCAGTTCTTC
cdr3_aa: CASSSTSGGRDEQFF

v_call: TRBV2
d_call: -
clone_size: few
j_call: TRBJ2-3
cdr3_nt: TGTGCCAGCAGTCAAACTCGGAGCTTGGGGGGTTTCACAGATACGCAGTATTTT
cdr3_aa: CASSQTRSLGGFTDTQYF

v_call: TRBV12-3/TRBV12-4
d_call: -
clone_size: -
j_call: TRBJ2-3
cdr3_nt: TGTGCCAGCAGAGCGACGGCTAGCACAGATACGCAGTATTTT
cdr3_aa: CASRATASTDTQYF

v_call: TRBV6-2/TRBV6-3
d_call: -
clone_size: once
j_call: TRBJ1-1
cdr3_nt: TGTGCCAGCAGTGTCCGGGGCATGAACACTGAAGCTTTCTTT
cdr3_aa: CASSVRGMNTEAFF

v_call: TRBV19
d_call: TRBD1
clone_size: -
j_call: TRBJ2-7
cdr3_nt: TGTGCCAGTAGTATAGGGACAGGGGAAAACGAGCAGTACTTC
cdr3_aa: CASSIGTGENEQYF

v_call: TRBV29-1
d_call: -
clone_size: -
j_call: TRBJ2-3
cdr3_nt: TGCAGCGTCAACAGGGGAGGGAGCACAGATACGCAGTATTTT
cdr3_aa: CSVNRGGSTDTQYF

v_call: TRBV5-1
d_call: -
clone_size: -
j_call: TRBJ2-7
cdr3_nt: TGCGCCAGCAGTCTTGGGACGGTCTCCTCCTACGAGCAGTACTTC
cdr3_aa: CASSLGTVSSYEQYF

v_call: TRBV7-2
d_call: -
clone_size: -
j_call: TRBJ2-3
cdr3_nt: TGTGCCAGCAGCCCCACCGGGACCACAGATACGCAGTATTTT
cdr3_aa: CASSPTGTTDTQYF

v_call: TRBV18
d_call: -
clone_size: few
j_call: TRBJ2-7
cdr3_nt: TGTGCCAGCTCACACCCTGACGGCCCATCCTACGAGCAGTACTTC
cdr3_aa: CASSHPDGPSYEQYF

v_call: TRBV5-1
d_call: TRBD2
clone_size: -
j_call: TRBJ2-3
cdr3_nt: TGCGCCAGCAGCTTAGCGGGGGGTGGAGATACGCAGTATTTT
cdr3_aa: CASSLAGGGDTQYF

v_call: TRBV6-1
d_call: -
clone_size: -
j_call: TRBJ1-5
cdr3_nt: TGTGCCAGCAGTGAAGAGTGTCTGAAAAATCAGCCCCAGCATTTT
cdr3_aa: CASSEECLKNQPQHF

v_call: TRBV12-3/TRBV12-4
d_call: -
clone_size: few
j_call: TRBJ1-5
cdr3_nt: TGTGCCAGCAGTTTAGCTATAAATAGCAATCAGCCCCAGCATTTT
cdr3_aa: CASSLAINSNQPQHF

v_call: TRBV29-1
d_call: -
clone_size: few
j_call: TRBJ2-5
cdr3_nt: TGCAGCGTTGCACCCGGGGGCCCTCTGACCCAGTACTTC
cdr3_aa: CSVAPGGPLTQYF

v_call: TRBV4-1
d_call: TRBD1
clone_size: -
j_call: TRBJ2-2
cdr3_nt: TGCGCCAGCAGCCCGAAGGGACAGGGTTTCTTCCGGGAGCTGTTTTTT
cdr3_aa: CASSPKGQGFFRELFF

v_call: TRBV18
d_call: TRBD2
clone_size: -
j_call: TRBJ2-7
cdr3_nt: TGTGCCAGCTCACGACTATTCCGGACTAGCGCACCCTACGAGCAGTACTTC
cdr3_aa: CASSRLFRTSAPYEQYF

v_call: TRBV11-2
d_call: -
clone_size: -
j_call: TRBJ2-3
cdr3_nt: TGTGCCAGCAGCTTATCTCCCGGGGACACAGATACGCAGTATTTT
cdr3_aa: CASSLSPGDTDTQYF

v_call: TRBV6-2/TRBV6-3
d_call: -
clone_size: -
j_call: TRBJ2-7
cdr3_nt: TGTGCCAGCACCAGAGGTGGTATCTCGGACGAGCAGTACTTC
cdr3_aa: CASTRGGISDEQYF

v_call: TRBV7-6
d_call: -
clone_size: -
j_call: TRBJ1-1
cdr3_nt: TGTGCCAGCAGCCTAACCCCTGGGACTGAAGCTTTCTTT
cdr3_aa: CASSLTPGTEAFF

v_call: TRBV29-1
d_call: TRBD1
clone_size: -
j_call: TRBJ2-5
cdr3_nt: TGCAGCGCACTAGACAGGGGGCATGAGACCAAGTACTTC
cdr3_aa: CSALDRGHETKYF

v_call: TRBV24-1
d_call: -
clone_size: -
j_call: TRBJ2-6
cdr3_nt: TGTGCCACCAGTGATGGCGGGTCTGGGGCCAACGTCCTGACTTTC
cdr3_aa: CATSDGGSGANVLTF

v_call: TRBV29-1
d_call: TRBD1
clone_size: few
j_call: TRBJ2-1
cdr3_nt: TGCAGCACGTTTTCGGACAGGGTGATAAATGAGCAGTTCTTC
cdr3_aa: CSTFSDRVINEQFF

v_call: TRBV24-1
d_call: -
clone_size: -
j_call: TRBJ2-7
cdr3_nt: TGTGCCACCAGTGATTCTCGCGAGCAGTACTTC
cdr3_aa: CATSDSREQYF

v_call: TRBV6-5
d_call: -
clone_size: -
j_call: TRBJ2-1
cdr3_nt: TGTGCCAGCAGTTACTCGGTAGGGTTCTACAATGAGCAGTTCTTC
cdr3_aa: CASSYSVGFYNEQFF

v_call: TRBV2
d_call: TRBD2
clone_size: -
j_call: TRBJ2-1
cdr3_nt: TGTGCCAGCAGTGGAAGTAGACTAGCGGGGTTGGATGAGCAGTTCTTC
cdr3_aa: CASSGSRLAGLDEQFF

v_call: TRBV19
d_call: -
clone_size: -
j_call: TRBJ1-5
cdr3_nt: TGTGCCAGTAATGGTCGAGGGTATCAGCCCCAGCATTTT
cdr3_aa: CASNGRGYQPQHF

v_call: TRBV4-2
d_call: -
clone_size: few
j_call: TRBJ1-1
cdr3_nt: TGTGCCAGCAGCCAAGCTACGACAGGTTTAAACACTGAAGCTTTCTTT
cdr3_aa: CASSQATTGLNTEAFF

v_call: TRBV6-6
d_call: TRBD1
clone_size: -
j_call: TRBJ2-7
cdr3_nt: TGTGCCAGCAGTTTTCGGACAGGGTTTACCTACGAGCAGTACTTC
cdr3_aa: CASSFRTGFTYEQYF

v_call: TRBV2
d_call: -
clone_size: -
j_call: TRBJ2-3
cdr3_nt: TGTGCCAGCAGTGAAGACCTCACAGATACGCAGTATTTT
cdr3_aa: CASSEDLTDTQYF

v_call: TRBV5-1
d_call: -
clone_size: -
j_call: TRBJ2-7
cdr3_nt: TGCGCCAGCAGCTTGATCCCTTGGGCCTACGAGCAGTACTTC
cdr3_aa: CASSLIPWAYEQYF

v_call: TRBV12-3/TRBV12-4
d_call: -
clone_size: -
j_call: TRBJ2-5
cdr3_nt: TGTGCCAGCAGTTTAGTTCCTAGCGCACAAGAGACCCAGTACTTC
cdr3_aa: CASSLVPSAQETQYF

v_call: TRBV6-6
d_call: TRBD2
clone_size: -
j_call: TRBJ2-5
cdr3_nt: TGTGCCACCTCGTCCTCGGGGGGCCAAGAGACCCAGTACTTC
cdr3_aa: CATSSSGGQETQYF

v_call: TRBV3-1
d_call: -
clone_size: -
j_call: TRBJ1-1
cdr3_nt: TGTGCCAGCAAGGGACGGCAGAACACTGAAGCTTTCTTT
cdr3_aa: CASKGRQNTEAFF

v_call: TRBV7-8
d_call: -
clone_size: -
j_call: TRBJ2-1
cdr3_nt: TGTGCCACCACGGACCGGGAGACCCGCAATGAGCAGTTCTTC
cdr3_aa: CATTDRETRNEQFF

v_call: TRBV4-3
d_call: -
clone_size: -
j_call: TRBJ2-1
cdr3_nt: TGCGCCAGCAGCCAATCATTGGGCCATGAGCAGTTCTTC
cdr3_aa: CASSQSLGHEQFF

v_call: TRBV27
d_call: -
clone_size: -
j_call: TRBJ1-1
cdr3_nt: TGTGCCAGCAGTTTATCCCAGACAGTCTACACTGAAGCTTTCTTT
cdr3_aa: CASSLSQTVYTEAFF

v_call: TRBV5-1
d_call: -
clone_size: few
j_call: TRBJ2-2
cdr3_nt: TGCGCCAGCAGCTGGGGACCACGAAACGCGAACACCGGGGAGCTGTTTTTT
cdr3_aa: CASSWGPRNANTGELFF